The rows below give T cell receptor beta chains drawn from one sample of a study of blood T cells in healthy people across ages. TCRdb reprocessed the 5' RACE reads with MiXCR, giving one entry per CDR3 protein. The sample shows over 1,200,000 distinct CDR3 sequences, around 59% of them seen only once. The sequenced sample consisted of blood. The receptor set was obtained from a man aged 18 to 29 in good health. Each CDR3 is given without its conserved first and last residue.

V gene: TRBV6-2/TRBV6-3
J gene: TRBJ2-5
CDR3 protein: ASGAGVQETQY

V gene: TRBV3-1
J gene: .
CDR3 protein: ASSQKSLEPGHKWNEQY

V gene: TRBV4-3
J gene: TRBJ1-2
CDR3 protein: ASSRASRTGYYGYT

V gene: TRBV6-1
J gene: TRBJ1-5
CDR3 protein: ASSDRGGGQPQH

V gene: TRBV20-1
J gene: TRBJ1-5
CDR3 protein: SASDRVENQPQH

V gene: TRBV11-2
J gene: TRBJ2-1
CDR3 protein: ASSRRTGSEQF

V gene: TRBV24-1
J gene: TRBJ2-3
CDR3 protein: ATSDTSGTTDTQY

V gene: TRBV27
J gene: TRBJ2-3
CDR3 protein: ASSPYRGDTQY

V gene: TRBV5-1
J gene: TRBJ2-1
CDR3 protein: ASSENDRGDEQF

V gene: TRBV10-3
J gene: TRBJ1-1
CDR3 protein: AIRMGQNTEAF

V gene: TRBV3-1
J gene: TRBJ2-7
CDR3 protein: ASSQTGNTHEQY

V gene: TRBV9
J gene: TRBJ2-2
CDR3 protein: ASSPPDRENTGELF

V gene: TRBV4-1
J gene: TRBJ2-5
CDR3 protein: ASSQEGRGHLETQY

V gene: TRBV2
J gene: TRBJ2-1
CDR3 protein: ARQTGNEQF

V gene: TRBV4-1
J gene: TRBJ1-2
CDR3 protein: ASSQVMAGTGLNYGYT

V gene: TRBV20-1
J gene: TRBJ2-2
CDR3 protein: SATSRVSGRVRGELF

V gene: TRBV4-1
J gene: TRBJ2-1
CDR3 protein: ASSQGTIEYNEQF

V gene: TRBV9
J gene: TRBJ2-5
CDR3 protein: ASSVEPAQETQY

V gene: TRBV4-1
J gene: TRBJ1-5
CDR3 protein: ASSHILLGGKGNQPQH

V gene: TRBV28
J gene: TRBJ1-4
CDR3 protein: ASSLQGSTSKKLF

V gene: TRBV4-3
J gene: TRBJ2-3
CDR3 protein: ASSQEVGASTDTQY

V gene: TRBV5-1
J gene: TRBJ2-3
CDR3 protein: ASSWIGGSADTQY

V gene: TRBV3-1
J gene: TRBJ2-7
CDR3 protein: ASSLSRNEQY

V gene: TRBV5-1
J gene: TRBJ2-3
CDR3 protein: ASKTTSAFTDTQY

V gene: TRBV20-1
J gene: TRBJ2-5
CDR3 protein: SAGPVNKGEQY

V gene: TRBV12-3/TRBV12-4
J gene: TRBJ1-6
CDR3 protein: ASQERSYNSPLH

V gene: TRBV7-2
J gene: TRBJ2-5
CDR3 protein: ASSLAGLGVETQY

V gene: TRBV28
J gene: TRBJ2-5
CDR3 protein: ASSLNKDSLYQETQY

V gene: TRBV4-1
J gene: .
CDR3 protein: ASSQGTVIYEQY

V gene: TRBV20-1
J gene: .
CDR3 protein: SVPGDYFYNEQY

V gene: TRBV12-3/TRBV12-4
J gene: .
CDR3 protein: ASSQDDGGAYEQY

V gene: TRBV4-1
J gene: TRBJ2-5
CDR3 protein: ASSQDYSGQETQY

V gene: TRBV28
J gene: TRBJ1-2
CDR3 protein: ASNRYGGYT

V gene: TRBV7-9
J gene: TRBJ1-2
CDR3 protein: ASSPGISPYGYT

V gene: TRBV7-8
J gene: TRBJ1-1
CDR3 protein: ASSDRDSRAF

V gene: TRBV5-1
J gene: TRBJ2-1
CDR3 protein: ASSQGLAVCNEQF

V gene: TRBV19
J gene: TRBJ2-6
CDR3 protein: ASSIDSGANVLT

V gene: TRBV29-1
J gene: TRBJ2-3
CDR3 protein: SVVAGASDTQY

V gene: TRBV5-1
J gene: TRBJ1-2
CDR3 protein: ASSPDIYGYT

V gene: TRBV7-9
J gene: .
CDR3 protein: ASSLAQKTYEQY

V gene: TRBV20-1
J gene: TRBJ2-7
CDR3 protein: SARLLGPTYEQY

V gene: TRBV6-6
J gene: TRBJ2-3
CDR3 protein: ASTPRDSPSTDTQY

V gene: TRBV29-1
J gene: TRBJ2-6
CDR3 protein: SVQGSSGANVLT

V gene: TRBV29-1
J gene: TRBJ1-2
CDR3 protein: SGQGIGDYGYT

V gene: TRBV27
J gene: TRBJ2-7
CDR3 protein: AGSLAGPDEQY

V gene: TRBV28
J gene: TRBJ1-5
CDR3 protein: ASRRDSFYQPQH

V gene: TRBV12-3/TRBV12-4
J gene: .
CDR3 protein: ASTFHDFGEQY

V gene: TRBV6-6
J gene: TRBJ1-1
CDR3 protein: ASAFGRTGAEAF

V gene: TRBV7-9
J gene: TRBJ2-5
CDR3 protein: ASSLETLEFETQY

V gene: TRBV6-5
J gene: TRBJ2-1
CDR3 protein: ASSYSSSTEQF

V gene: TRBV6-2/TRBV6-3
J gene: TRBJ1-1
CDR3 protein: ASSYLHTEAF

V gene: TRBV13
J gene: TRBJ1-4
CDR3 protein: ASSLRGTSNEKLF

V gene: TRBV6-1
J gene: TRBJ1-2
CDR3 protein: ASSGPFITTEYGYT